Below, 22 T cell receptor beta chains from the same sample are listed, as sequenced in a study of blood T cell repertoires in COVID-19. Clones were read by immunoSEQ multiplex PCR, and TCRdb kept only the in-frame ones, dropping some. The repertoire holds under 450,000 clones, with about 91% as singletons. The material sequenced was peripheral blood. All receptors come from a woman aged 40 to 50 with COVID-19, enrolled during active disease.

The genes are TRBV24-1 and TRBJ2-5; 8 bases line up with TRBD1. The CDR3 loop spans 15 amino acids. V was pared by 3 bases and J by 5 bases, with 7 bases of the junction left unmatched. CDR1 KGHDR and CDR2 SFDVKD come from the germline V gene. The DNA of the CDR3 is TGTGCCACCAGTGATGGACAGGGAAGATCGGAGACCCAGTACTTC. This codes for CATSDGQGRSETQYF.

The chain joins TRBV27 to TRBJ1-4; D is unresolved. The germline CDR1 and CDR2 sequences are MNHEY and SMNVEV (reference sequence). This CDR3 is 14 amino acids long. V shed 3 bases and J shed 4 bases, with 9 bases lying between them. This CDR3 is CASSFSPYNEKLFF. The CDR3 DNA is TGTGCCAGCAGTTTCAGTCCTTATAATGAAAAACTGTTTTTT.

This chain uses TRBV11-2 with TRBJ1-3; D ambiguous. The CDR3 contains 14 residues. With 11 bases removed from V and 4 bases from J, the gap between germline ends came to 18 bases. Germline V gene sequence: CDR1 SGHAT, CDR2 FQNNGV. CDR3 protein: CAGSRGASGNTIYF. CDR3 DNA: TGTGCCGGGAGCCGAGGCGCGTCGGGAAACACCATATATTTT. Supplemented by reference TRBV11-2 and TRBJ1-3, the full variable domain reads EAGVAQSPRYKIIEKRQSVAFWCNPISGHATLYWYQQILGQGPKLLIQFQNNGVVDDSQLPKDRFSAERLKGVDSTLKIQPAKLEDSAVYLCAGSRGASGNTIYFGEGSWLTVV.

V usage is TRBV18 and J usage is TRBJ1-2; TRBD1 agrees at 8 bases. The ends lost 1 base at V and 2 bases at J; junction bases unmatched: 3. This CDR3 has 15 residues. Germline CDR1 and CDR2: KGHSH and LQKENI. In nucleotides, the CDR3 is TGTGCCAGCTCACCACAAAGGACAGGGAACTATGGCTACACCTTC. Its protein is CASSPQRTGNYGYTF.

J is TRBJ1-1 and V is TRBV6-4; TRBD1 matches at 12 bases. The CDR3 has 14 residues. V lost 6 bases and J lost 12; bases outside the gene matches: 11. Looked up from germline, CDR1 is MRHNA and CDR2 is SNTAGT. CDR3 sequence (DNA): TGTGCCAGCAGGCCGGAGGGGACAGGGGGCCAAACTTTCTTT. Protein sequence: CASRPEGTGGQTFF.

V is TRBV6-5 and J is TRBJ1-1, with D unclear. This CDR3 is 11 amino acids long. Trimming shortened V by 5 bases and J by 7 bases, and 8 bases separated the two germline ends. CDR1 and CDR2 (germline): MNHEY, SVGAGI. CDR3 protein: CASSIPGEAFF. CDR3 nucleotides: TGTGCCAGCAGTATTCCGGGTGAAGCTTTCTTT.

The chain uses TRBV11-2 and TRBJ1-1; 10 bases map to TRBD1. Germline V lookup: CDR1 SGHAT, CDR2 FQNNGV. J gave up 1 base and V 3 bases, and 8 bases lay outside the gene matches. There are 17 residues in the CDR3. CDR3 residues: CASSFGLRDRGNTEAFF. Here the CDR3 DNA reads TGTGCCAGCAGCTTCGGTCTCCGGGACAGGGGGAACACTGAAGCTTTCTTT. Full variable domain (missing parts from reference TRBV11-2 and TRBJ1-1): EAGVAQSPRYKIIEKRQSVAFWCNPISGHATLYWYQQILGQGPKLLIQFQNNGVVDDSQLPKDRFSAERLKGVDSTLKIQPAKLEDSAVYLCASSFGLRDRGNTEAFFGQGTRLTVV.

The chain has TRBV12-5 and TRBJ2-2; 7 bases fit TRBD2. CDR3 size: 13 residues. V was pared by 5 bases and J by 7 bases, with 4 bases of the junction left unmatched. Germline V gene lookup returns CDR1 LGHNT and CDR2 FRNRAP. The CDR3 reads CASGKGEGGELFF. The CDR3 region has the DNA TGTGCTAGTGGTAAAGGGGAGGGCGGGGAGCTGTTTTTT.

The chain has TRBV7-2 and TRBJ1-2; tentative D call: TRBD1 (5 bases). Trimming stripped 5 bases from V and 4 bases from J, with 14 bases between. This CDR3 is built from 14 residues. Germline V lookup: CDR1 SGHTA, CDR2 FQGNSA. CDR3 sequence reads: CASSRGDVLYGYTF. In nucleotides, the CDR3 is TGTGCCAGCAGCCGGGGGGACGTTCTCTATGGCTACACCTTC.

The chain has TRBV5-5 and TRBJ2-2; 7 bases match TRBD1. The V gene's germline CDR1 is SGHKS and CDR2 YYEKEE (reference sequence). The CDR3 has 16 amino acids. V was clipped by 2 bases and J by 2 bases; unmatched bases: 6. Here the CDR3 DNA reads TGTGCCAGCAGCTTAAACCGGGACAGTAACACCGGGGAGCTGTTTTTT. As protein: CASSLNRDSNTGELFF.

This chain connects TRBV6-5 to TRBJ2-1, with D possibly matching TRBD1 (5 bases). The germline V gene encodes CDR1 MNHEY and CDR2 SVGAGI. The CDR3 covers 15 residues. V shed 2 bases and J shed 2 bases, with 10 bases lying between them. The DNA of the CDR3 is TGTGCCAGCAGTTACGACAGACCCACCTACAATGAGCAGTTCTTC. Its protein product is CASSYDRPTYNEQFF.

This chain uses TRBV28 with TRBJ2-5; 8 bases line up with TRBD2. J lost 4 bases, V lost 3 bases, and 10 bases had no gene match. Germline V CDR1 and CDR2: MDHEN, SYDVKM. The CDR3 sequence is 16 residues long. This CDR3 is CASSLYRGRHLETQYF. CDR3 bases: TGTGCCAGCAGTTTGTATCGCGGGAGGCATTTAGAGACCCAGTACTTC.

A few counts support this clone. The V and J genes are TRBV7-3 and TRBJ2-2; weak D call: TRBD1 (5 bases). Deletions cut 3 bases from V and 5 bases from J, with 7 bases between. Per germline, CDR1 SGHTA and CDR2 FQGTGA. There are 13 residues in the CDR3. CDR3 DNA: TGTGCCAGCAGCTTCGGACAAACCGGGGAGCTGTTTTTT. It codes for CASSFGQTGELFF.

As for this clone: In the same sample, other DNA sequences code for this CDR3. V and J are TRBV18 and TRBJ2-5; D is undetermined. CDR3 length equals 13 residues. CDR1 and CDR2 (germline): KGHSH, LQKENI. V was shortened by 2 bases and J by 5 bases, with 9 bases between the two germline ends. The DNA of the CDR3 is TGTGCCAGCTCACCAGGGCAAGTGGAGACCCAGTACTTC. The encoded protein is CASSPGQVETQYF.

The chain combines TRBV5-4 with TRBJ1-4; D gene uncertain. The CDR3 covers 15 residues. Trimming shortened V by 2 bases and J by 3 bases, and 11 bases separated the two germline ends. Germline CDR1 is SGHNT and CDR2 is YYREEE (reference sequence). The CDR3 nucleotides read TGTGCCAGCAGCTTAGGTCCACAGCCTAATGAAAAACTGTTTTTT. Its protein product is CASSLGPQPNEKLFF.

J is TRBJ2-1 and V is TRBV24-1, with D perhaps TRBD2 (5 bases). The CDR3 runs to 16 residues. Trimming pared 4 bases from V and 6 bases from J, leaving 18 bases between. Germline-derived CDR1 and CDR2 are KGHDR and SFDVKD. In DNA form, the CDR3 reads TGTGCCACCAGTGACTACCACCAAAACCGGGGCAATGAGCAGTTCTTC. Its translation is CATSDYHQNRGNEQFF.

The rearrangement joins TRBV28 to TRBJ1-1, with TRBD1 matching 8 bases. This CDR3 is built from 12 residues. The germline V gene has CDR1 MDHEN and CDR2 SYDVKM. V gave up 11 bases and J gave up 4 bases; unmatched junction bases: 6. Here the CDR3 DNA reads TGTGCCGGCGGACAGGGTGGCACTGAAGCTTTCTTT. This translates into CAGGQGGTEAFF.

For the CDR3, the DNA is TGTGCCAGCACCCTTAGGGTGAATCCGACTACCTACAATGAGCAGTTCTTC. This gives the protein CASTLRVNPTTYNEQFF. The genes are TRBV27 and TRBJ2-1, with a possible D match to TRBD2 (5 bases). Germline CDR1 is MNHEY and CDR2 is SMNVEV (reference sequence). The CDR3 covers 17 residues. Trimming removed 7 bases from V and 2 bases from J, with 21 bases in between.

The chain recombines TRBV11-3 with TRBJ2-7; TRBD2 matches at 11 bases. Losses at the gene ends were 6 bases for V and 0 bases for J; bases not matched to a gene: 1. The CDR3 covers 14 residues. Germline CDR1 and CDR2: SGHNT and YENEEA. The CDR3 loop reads CASRTSGNSYEQYF. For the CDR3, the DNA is TGTGCCAGCAGGACTAGCGGGAACTCCTACGAGCAGTACTTC.

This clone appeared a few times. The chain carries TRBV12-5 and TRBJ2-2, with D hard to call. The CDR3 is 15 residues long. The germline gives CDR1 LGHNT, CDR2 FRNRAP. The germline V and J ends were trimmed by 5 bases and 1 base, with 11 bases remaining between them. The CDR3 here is CASGRASENTGELFF. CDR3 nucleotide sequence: TGTGCTAGTGGTCGAGCGAGCGAGAACACCGGGGAGCTGTTTTTT.

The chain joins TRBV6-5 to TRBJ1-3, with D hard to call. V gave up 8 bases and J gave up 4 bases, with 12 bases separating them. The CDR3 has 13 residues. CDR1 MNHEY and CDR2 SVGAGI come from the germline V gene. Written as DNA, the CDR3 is TGTGCCAGCTCTTGGGGAGGCGGAAACACCATATATTTT. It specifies CASSWGGGNTIYF.

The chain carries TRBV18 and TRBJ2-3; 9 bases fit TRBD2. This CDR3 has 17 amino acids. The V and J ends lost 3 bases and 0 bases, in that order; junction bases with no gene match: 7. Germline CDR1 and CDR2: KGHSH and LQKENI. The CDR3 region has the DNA TGTGCCAGCTCACCTCAATCTAGCGGGATTAGCACAGATACGCAGTATTTT. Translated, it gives CASSPQSSGISTDTQYF.